Presented here are 7 T cell receptor beta chains from one specimen sequenced in a study of T cells expressing NK-cell markers. After re-calling the 5' RACE reads, TCRdb lists one entry per CDR3 protein, DNA absent. The listing contains about 460,000 distinct CDR3 sequences. Material: blood T cells: a sorted CD56 or NKG2C T cell subset, CD4+ or CD8+ T cells, or bulk PBMC T cells (not recorded which). The source is a woman aged 45-65 years in good health.

V and J are TRBV5-1 and TRBJ2-1. From germline, CDR1 is SGHRS and CDR2 YFSETQ. This CDR3 comprises 14 residues. The CDR3 loop is CASSLSASYNEQFF.

The chain joins TRBV20-1 to TRBJ2-1; TCRdb gives TRBD2 as the D gene, but with no DNA this cannot be confirmed. Germline CDR1 is DFQATT and CDR2 is SNEGSKA (reference sequence). CDR3 length: 16 amino acids. This CDR3 is CSASVFGTSGINEQFF.

The rearrangement links TRBV12-3 or TRBV12-4 to TRBJ1-2; the D call of TRBD1 rests on TCRdb alone, since no DNA is present to check it. The CDR3 length is 14 residues. This chain's CDR3 is CASSPDRGRSGYTF.

The chain carries TRBV27 and TRBJ2-7. This CDR3 is 13 amino acids long. CDR1 and CDR2 from the germline V gene are MNHEY and SMNVEV (reference sequence). The CDR3: CASRTRGSYEQYF.

The chain combines TRBV5-1 with TRBJ2-1; the D gene TCRdb calls, TRBD2, cannot be checked with no DNA. Germline loops: CDR1 SGHRS, CDR2 YFSETQ. The CDR3 consists of 14 residues. This CDR3 reads CASSPGLDINEQFF.

This chain links TRBV12-5 with TRBJ1-1; the D call of TRBD1 rests on TCRdb alone, since no DNA is present to check it. CDR3 length: 14 amino acids. Germline CDR1 reads LGHNT; CDR2 reads FRNRAP. CDR3: CASGLAPGSTEAFF. Using reference TRBV12-5 and TRBJ1-1 for the parts outside the CDR3, the full variable domain is DARVTQTPRHKVTEMGQEVTMRCQPILGHNTVFWYRQTMMQGLELLAYFRNRAPLDDSGMPKDRFSAEMPDATLATLKIQPSEPRDSAVYFCASGLAPGSTEAFFGQGTRLTVV.

The chain recombines TRBV5-1 with TRBJ2-5; the D gene TCRdb calls, TRBD2, cannot be checked with no DNA. The CDR3 is 17 residues long. Germline CDR1 SGHRS, CDR2 YFSETQ. The CDR3 spells CASSLAESTAGGETQYF.